This T cell receptor beta chain was recovered during a study of shared clonotypes between healthy human individuals. Study overall: CD8 memory received one plate per donor, CD8 naive two, CD4 memory three and CD4 naive three.

With regard to this clone: Its target is not known.

Study results and limitations: The rarefaction results pointed to incomplete sorted-subset sequencing despite large depth.

V lost 2 bases, J lost 0 bases, and 17 bases lay in between. Germline V lookup: CDR1 GTSNPN, CDR2 SVGIG (reference sequence). CDR3 length: 17 amino acids. Per the original methods: Junction-only immunoSEQ sequences carried no quality scores, so filtering differed. Profiling relied on immunoSEQ multiplex PCR, and the TCRdb table lists in-frame clones only, not all of them. The V and J calls and the clone size are those of that table, but D and trimming were determined from the DNA. The sample shows under 1,100,000 clones, around four fifths of them seen only once. The sample comprised memory CD4+ T cells sorted from blood. Subset noted: CD45RA-negative fraction. V gene TRBV30 combines with J gene TRBJ2-1; D unclear. The receptor was derived from a man younger than 30 in good health. Written as DNA, the CDR3 is TGTGCCTGGAGTCCTCCGAGCATCTCGAGCTCCTACAATGAGCAGTTCTTC. Encoded protein: CAWSPPSISSSYNEQFF.